A selection of T cell receptor beta chains follows, all from one sample in a study of cytomegalovirus exposure and HLA in healthy donors. Repertoires were generated with immunoSEQ multiplex PCR, while TCRdb's copy carries only in-frame clones and drops some. The table records around 190,000 clones, 85% to 90% of them present only once. Sequenced: PBMCs. These receptors originate from a woman aged 18-29 years in good health and CMV-seronegative. The CDR3 runs from the conserved cysteine through the conserved F or W. A D gene is named only where the DNA matches it firmly.

17	.	TRBV9	TRBJ2-3	CASSSRPSGSGADTQYF
13	.	TRBV7-9	TRBJ2-5	CASSLAAGETQYF
16	.	TRBV27	TRBJ1-6	CASSAQASSYNSPLHF
16	TRBD1	TRBV9	TRBJ2-5	CASSPTTQQGRETQYF
15	TRBD1	TRBV11-2	TRBJ2-7	CASSRDRTTSYEQYF
13	TRBD1	TRBV6-6	TRBJ1-1	CASSLTGVTEAFF
15	.	TRBV19	TRBJ2-5	CASNGGDTGRETQYF
16	.	TRBV5-8	TRBJ1-5	CASSFWGGISNQPQHF
14	TRBD2	TRBV7-2	TRBJ2-7	CASSLGLREDEQYF
14	.	TRBV29-1	TRBJ2-4	CSVLTRQAQGIQYF
16	.	TRBV9	TRBJ2-2	CASSVGVGSSHGELFF
14	TRBD2	TRBV5-4	TRBJ2-7	CASSSGTSIYEQYF
15	.	TRBV6-5	TRBJ1-1	CASRDTGRDSNEAFF
14	.	TRBV2	TRBJ2-2	CASKRGRDTGELFF